This T cell receptor (beta chain) is from a study of PD-L1 blockade in urothelial cancer. Study details: Patients had received 0 to 3 prior chemotherapy regimens. Median blood clonality was around 0.086, with 86,000 or so unique TCRs.

Trimming removed 4 bases from V and 4 bases from J, with 17 bases in between. The CDR3 has 16 amino acids. Germline-derived CDR1 and CDR2 are MNHEY and SVGAGI. This clone occurred once. Time point given: pretreatment peripheral blood. The method was immunoSEQ multiplex PCR; TCRdb's version includes in-frame clones alone and lacks a portion of them. The sample contains approximately 48,000 clones, 70% to 90% of which appear only once. The sequence was collected from a woman aged 55-70 years with urothelial cancer. This specimen was PBMCs, taken around atezolizumab (anti-PD-L1) treatment. The chain combines TRBV6-5 with TRBJ1-3, with D unresolved. DNA for the CDR3: TGTGCCAGCAGTTTAGCGGCAGCGGATTTCGGAAACACCATATATTTT. Translating it yields CASSLAAADFGNTIYF.